This TCR beta chain comes out of a study of beta chain features in type 1 diabetes. On the study more broadly: Healthy donors and patients had similar age, gender and cell yields. Study conclusions and caveats: TCRB CDR3 length was moderately but significantly reduced in all four CD4+ subsets of Type 1 diabetes patients. Healthy donors had naive, central memory and Treg TCRB repertoires that appeared less similar than those seen among patients. Patients with type 1 diabetes showed fewer VDJ junction insertions and more deletions.

cDNA synthesis used the whole RNA isolate, giving expressed TCRB sequences. Data came from immunoSEQ multiplex PCR; TCRdb stores just in-frame clones and leaves some out. The data contain roughly 330,000 clones, approximately 13% of them seen just once; the ten biggest clones take up 0.013% to 0.015%. This clone has a handful of counts. Its antigen is not identified. The germline V gene has CDR1 SQVTM and CDR2 ANQGSEA. The CDR3 is made up of 14 amino acids. The ends were cut back, 0 bases at V and 5 bases at J, with 13 bases in the middle. V gene TRBV29-1 combines with J gene TRBJ1-1; maybe TRBD1 (6 bases). This TCR was sampled from a woman between 18 and 29 years old with type 1 diabetes. The sequenced material came from naive CD4+ T cells from blood. CDR3 sequence reads: CSVEELQGRTEAFF. CDR3 nucleotide sequence: TGCAGCGTTGAAGAGTTACAGGGAAGGACTGAAGCTTTCTTT. Supplemented by reference TRBV29-1 and TRBJ1-1, the full variable domain reads SAVISQKPSRDICQRGTSLTIQCQVDSQVTMMFWYRQQPGQSLTLIATANQGSEATYESGFVIDKFPISRPNLTFSTLTVSNMSPEDSSIYLCSVEELQGRTEAFFGQGTRLTVV.